This T cell receptor beta chain was identified during a study of a mutant IDH1 vaccine in newly diagnosed glioma. Study details: Treatment recipients were roughly 62% male and around 40% female, and their mean age was around 37 years. It was radiotherapy, temozolomide, or both that patients received previously, with most receiving both.

The time point here: baseline, week 1 (first vaccination visit). Treatment given: pre-vaccination baseline after standard-of-care therapy. Donors had new IDH1-mutant astrocytomas of WHO grade 3 or 4 (ATRX-lost). To note about this clone: Its antigen is as yet unknown.

Germline CDR1 and CDR2: GTSNPN and SVGIG (reference sequence). Germline trimming cut 4 bases from V and 2 bases from J; bases unmatched to any gene: 5. CDR3 length: 15 residues. Study-wide results and limits: Among top peripheral T cell clonotypes, changes seemed unrelated to pseudoprogression.

Method: immunoSEQ multiplex PCR; TCRdb's copy keeps in-frame clones and lacks some. Altogether tens of thousands of clones are present, around 83% being singletons, with the ten largest covering approximately 4.2%. The origin of this receptor is a woman younger than 30 with glioma. Some clones in this sample may be carry-over from other donors' samples. This rearrangement joins TRBV30 to TRBJ1-5; TRBD1 aligns across 10 bases. This specimen consisted of peripheral blood mononuclear cells (PBMCs), obtained from a glioma patient treated with radiotherapy, temozolomide or both. This CDR3 reads CAWTSGQGGNQPQHF. CDR3 bases: TGTGCCTGGACTTCCGGACAGGGGGGCAATCAGCCCCAGCATTTT.